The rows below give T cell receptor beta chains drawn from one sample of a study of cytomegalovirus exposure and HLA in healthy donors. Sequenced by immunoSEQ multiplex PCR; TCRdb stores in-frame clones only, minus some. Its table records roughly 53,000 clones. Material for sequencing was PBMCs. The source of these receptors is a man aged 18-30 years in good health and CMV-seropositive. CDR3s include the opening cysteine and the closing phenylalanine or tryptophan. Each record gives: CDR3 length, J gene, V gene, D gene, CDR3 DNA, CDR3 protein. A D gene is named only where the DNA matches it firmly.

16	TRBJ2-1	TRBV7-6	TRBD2	TGTGCCAGCAGCCGGACTAGCGAGAGCTCCTACAATGAGCAGTTCTTC	CASSRTSESSYNEQFF
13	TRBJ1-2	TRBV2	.	TGTGCCAGCAGGGGAGGGGTTGACTATGGCTACACCTTC	CASRGGVDYGYTF
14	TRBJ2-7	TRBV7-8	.	TGTGCCAGCAGCTTTCTTTCGGAGGCGGGCGAGCAGTACTTC	CASSFLSEAGEQYF
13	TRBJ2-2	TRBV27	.	TGTGCCAGCAGTCGGAGGGACACCGGGGAGCTGTTTTTT	CASSRRDTGELFF
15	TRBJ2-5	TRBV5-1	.	TGCGCCAGCAGCTTGGCCGGGAGCGAGGGGGAGACCCAGTACTTC	CASSLAGSEGETQYF
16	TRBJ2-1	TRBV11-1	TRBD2	TGTGCCAGCAGCTTAGGGACTAGCGGGAGGTACAATGAGCAGTTCTTC	CASSLGTSGRYNEQFF
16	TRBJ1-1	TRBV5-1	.	TGCGCCAGCAGCTTGGAAGGGGTCGCGATGAACACTGAAGCTTTCTTT	CASSLEGVAMNTEAFF
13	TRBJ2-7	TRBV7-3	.	TGTGCCAGCAGCGCCTCCAGGGGAAACGAGCAGTACTTC	CASSASRGNEQYF
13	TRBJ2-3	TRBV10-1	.	TGCGCCAGCAGTGGTGGACTCACAGATACGCAGTATTTT	CASSGGLTDTQYF
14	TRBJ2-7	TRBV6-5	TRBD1	TGTGCCAGCAGTGTGACAGGGTTCCGGGGCGAGCAGTACTTC	CASSVTGFRGEQYF
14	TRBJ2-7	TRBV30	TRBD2	TGTGCCTGGAGGGATAGCGGGAGGTGGTACGAGCAGTACTTC	CAWRDSGRWYEQYF
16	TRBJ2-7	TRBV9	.	TGTGCCAGCAGCGTAGAGGGACTGGCATCATCCTACGAGCAGTACTTC	CASSVEGLASSYEQYF
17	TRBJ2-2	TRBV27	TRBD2	TGTGCCAGCAGTTTGGTTGGACTAGCGGTTAACATCGGGGAGCTGTTTTTT	CASSLVGLAVNIGELFF
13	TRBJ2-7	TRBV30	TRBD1	TGTGCCTGGAGTGTGGGACAGCCCTACGAGCAGTACTTC	CAWSVGQPYEQYF
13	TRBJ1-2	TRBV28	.	TGTGCCAGCAGCCTCGACACTCGCGATGGCTACACCTTC	CASSLDTRDGYTF
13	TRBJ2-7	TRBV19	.	TGTGCCAGTAGTATAAGTCCTAACTACGAGCAGTACTTC	CASSISPNYEQYF
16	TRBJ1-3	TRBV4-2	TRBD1	TGTGCCAGCAGCCCTGACAGGGGGCTACGTGGAAACACCATATATTTT	CASSPDRGLRGNTIYF
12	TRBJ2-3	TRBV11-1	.	TGTGCCAGCAGCGCGCGCGGGGTGACGCAGTATTTT	CASSARGVTQYF
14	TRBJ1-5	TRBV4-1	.	TGCGCCAGCAGCCAAGGAGTAGTCAATCAGCCCCAGCATTTT	CASSQGVVNQPQHF
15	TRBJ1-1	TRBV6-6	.	TGTGCCAGCAGTTACCTGACAGGCTATAACACTGAAGCTTTCTTT	CASSYLTGYNTEAFF
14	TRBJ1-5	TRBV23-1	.	TGCGCCAGCAGTCAAGGGGCAGCAAATCAGCCCCAGCATTTT	CASSQGAANQPQHF
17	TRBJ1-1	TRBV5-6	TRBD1	TGTGCCAGCAGTTTCGGGACAGGGGGGGCAGGGGACACTGAAGCTTTCTTT	CASSFGTGGAGDTEAFF
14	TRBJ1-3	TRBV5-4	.	TGTGCCAGCAGCTTGGGCCGACAGGGAAACACCATATATTTT	CASSLGRQGNTIYF
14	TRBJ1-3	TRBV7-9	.	TGTGCCAGCAGACGACAGATCTCTGGAAACACCATATATTTT	CASRRQISGNTIYF
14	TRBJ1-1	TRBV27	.	TGTGCCAGCAGAGCGGGCGTGATGAACACTGAAGCTTTCTTT	CASRAGVMNTEAFF
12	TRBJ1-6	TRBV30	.	TGTGCCTGGAGACAGACCAATTCACCCCTCCACTTT	CAWRQTNSPLHF
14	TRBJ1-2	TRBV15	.	TGTGCCACCAGCAGAGTAATCACGGGGGGTTTCTACACCTTC	CATSRVITGGFYTF
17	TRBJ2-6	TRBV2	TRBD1	TGTGCCAGCAGCGACCGGGACAGGGGATCAGGGGCCAACGTCCTGACTTTC	CASSDRDRGSGANVLTF
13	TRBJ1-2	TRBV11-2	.	TGTGCCAGCAGCTCCCCCCGAGCCTATGGCTACACCTTC	CASSSPRAYGYTF
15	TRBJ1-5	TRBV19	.	TGTGCCAGTACCACCAACAGGATTAGCAATCAGCCCCAGCATTTT	CASTTNRISNQPQHF
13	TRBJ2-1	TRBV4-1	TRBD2	TGCGCCAGCAGCCTTAGCGGGAACAATGAGCAGTTCTTC	CASSLSGNNEQFF
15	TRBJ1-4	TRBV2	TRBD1	TGTGCCAGCAGTGTACAGGGGGCAACTAATGAAAAACTGTTTTTT	CASSVQGATNEKLFF
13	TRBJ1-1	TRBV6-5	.	TGTGCCAGTGGGGCACCCATGAACACTGAAGCTTTCTTT	CASGAPMNTEAFF
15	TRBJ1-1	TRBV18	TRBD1	TGTGCCAGCTCCCCCTTCGGGACAGCGAACACTGAAGCTTTCTTT	CASSPFGTANTEAFF
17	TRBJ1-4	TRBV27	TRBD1	TGTGCCAGCAGTTTGCTATTTTTACAGGGGGCCGGAGGAAAACTGTTTTTT	CASSLLFLQGAGGKLFF
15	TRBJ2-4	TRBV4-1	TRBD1	TGCGCCAGCAGCCAAGGTGGGACAGGGGGGAACATTCAGTACTTC	CASSQGGTGGNIQYF
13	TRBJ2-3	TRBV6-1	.	TGTGCCAGCAGTGAACTAAACACAGATACGCAGTATTTT	CASSELNTDTQYF
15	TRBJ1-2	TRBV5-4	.	TGTGCCAGCAGCTTGGTGGGGGCGAGTGGCTATGGCTACACCTTC	CASSLVGASGYGYTF
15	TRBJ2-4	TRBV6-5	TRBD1	TGTGCCAGCACCATAGGGGGCTCTGCCAAAAACATTCAGTACTTC	CASTIGGSAKNIQYF
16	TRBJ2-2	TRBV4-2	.	TGTGCCAGCAGTACGGGCGGCACTAGCCGGACCGGGGAGCTGTTTTTT	CASSTGGTSRTGELFF
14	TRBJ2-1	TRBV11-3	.	TGTGCCAGCAGCTTAAACAGGGCGAACAATGAGCAGTTCTTC	CASSLNRANNEQFF